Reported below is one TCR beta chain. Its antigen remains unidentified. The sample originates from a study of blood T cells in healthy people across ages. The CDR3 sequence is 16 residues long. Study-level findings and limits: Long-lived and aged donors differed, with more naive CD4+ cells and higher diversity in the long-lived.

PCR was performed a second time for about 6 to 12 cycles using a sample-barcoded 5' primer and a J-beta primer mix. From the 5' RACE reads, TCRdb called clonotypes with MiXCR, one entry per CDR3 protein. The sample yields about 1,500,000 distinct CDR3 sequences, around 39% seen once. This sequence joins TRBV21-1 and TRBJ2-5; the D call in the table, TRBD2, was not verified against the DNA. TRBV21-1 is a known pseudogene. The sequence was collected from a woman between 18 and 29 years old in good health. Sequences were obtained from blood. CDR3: CASSTERLAGPETQYF. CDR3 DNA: TGTGCCAGCAGCACAGAAAGACTAGCGGGGCCGGAGACCCAGTACTTC.